A selection of T cell receptor beta chains follows, all from one sample in a study of cytomegalovirus exposure and HLA in healthy donors. Using immunoSEQ multiplex PCR, the repertoire was profiled, and TCRdb retains in-frame clones only, with some absent. The data show 160,000 or so clones, 80% to 90% seen once. The sample comprised PBMCs. The receptors derive from a man aged 50 or older in good health and CMV-seropositive. Each CDR3 is given with its conserved first and last residue. The order of the fields is clone size, J gene, D gene, V gene, CDR3 protein, CDR3 DNA. The D gene is left open where the match is weak. Part of the rows lack a size; the others show once, few, many or a class for expanded clones.

size: few; J: TRBJ2-5; D: TRBD2; V: TRBV7-2; CDR3: CASSSRSGAQETQYF; DNA: TGTGCCAGCAGCTCGCGTAGCGGGGCTCAAGAGACCCAGTACTTC
size: .; J: TRBJ2-1; D: TRBD1; V: TRBV7-2; CDR3: CASGTADNEQFF; DNA: TGTGCCAGCGGGACAGCCGACAATGAGCAGTTCTTC
size: .; J: TRBJ2-3; D: .; V: TRBV5-3; CDR3: CARSFRQSTDTQYF; DNA: TGTGCCAGAAGCTTTAGACAGAGCACAGATACGCAGTATTTT
size: once; J: TRBJ2-2; D: .; V: TRBV6-1; CDR3: CASSGLANTGELFF; DNA: TGTGCCAGCAGTGGACTCGCGAACACCGGGGAGCTGTTTTTT
size: .; J: TRBJ2-7; D: TRBD2; V: TRBV18; CDR3: CASSRTSGGSYEQYF; DNA: TGTGCCAGCTCTCGCACTAGCGGGGGGTCCTACGAGCAGTACTTC
size: .; J: TRBJ2-3; D: .; V: TRBV5-8; CDR3: CASQGGNTDTQYF; DNA: TGTGCCAGCCAGGGAGGCAACACAGATACGCAGTATTTT
size: .; J: TRBJ1-5; D: .; V: TRBV19; CDR3: CASGERNQPQHF; DNA: TGTGCCTCGGGAGAGCGCAATCAGCCCCAGCATTTT
size: .; J: TRBJ1-1; D: TRBD1; V: TRBV5-4; CDR3: CASSSGQGKATEAFF; DNA: TGTGCCAGCAGCTCTGGACAGGGAAAGGCCACTGAAGCTTTCTTT
size: .; J: TRBJ1-1; D: .; V: TRBV18; CDR3: CASSPLARGNTEAFF; DNA: TGTGCCAGCTCACCACTCGCCAGGGGGAACACTGAAGCTTTCTTT
size: .; J: TRBJ2-5; D: .; V: TRBV30; CDR3: CAWSVLGETQYF; DNA: TGTGCCTGGAGTGTACTTGGAGAGACCCAGTACTTC
size: .; J: TRBJ1-1; D: TRBD1; V: TRBV11-2; CDR3: CASRITTGGANTEAFF; DNA: TGTGCCAGCAGGATAACGACAGGGGGCGCGAACACTGAAGCTTTCTTT
size: few; J: TRBJ2-3; D: TRBD1; V: TRBV19; CDR3: CASSPPDRGGTDTQYF; DNA: TGTGCCAGTAGTCCACCAGACAGGGGAGGCACAGATACGCAGTATTTT
size: .; J: TRBJ1-4; D: .; V: TRBV25-1; CDR3: CASSEYAPGGEKLFF; DNA: TGTGCCAGCAGTGAATATGCCCCTGGAGGGGAAAAACTGTTTTTT
size: .; J: TRBJ2-3; D: .; V: TRBV21-1; CDR3: CASSKWQGNGTDTQYF; DNA: TGTGCCAGCAGCAAATGGCAGGGGAACGGCACAGATACGCAGTATTTT
size: .; J: TRBJ1-2; D: .; V: TRBV5-6; CDR3: CASTAQGRVYYGYTF; DNA: TGTGCCAGCACAGCCCAGGGGAGGGTTTACTATGGCTACACCTTC
size: .; J: TRBJ1-5; D: TRBD1; V: TRBV2; CDR3: CASSDRGRGNQPQHF; DNA: TGTGCCAGCAGCGACAGGGGTAGAGGCAATCAGCCCCAGCATTTT
size: .; J: TRBJ1-2; D: .; V: TRBV5-1; CDR3: CASSTWTANYGYTF; DNA: TGCGCCAGCAGCACTTGGACAGCTAACTATGGCTACACCTTC
size: .; J: TRBJ1-5; D: TRBD1; V: TRBV6-6; CDR3: CASSHLGTGDQPQHF; DNA: TGTGCCAGCAGCCACCTGGGGACAGGGGATCAGCCCCAGCATTTT
size: few; J: TRBJ2-2; D: TRBD1; V: TRBV27; CDR3: CASRGDRGLFSGELFF; DNA: TGTGCCAGCAGGGGGGACAGGGGGCTTTTTTCCGGGGAGCTGTTTTTT
size: .; J: TRBJ1-4; D: TRBD1; V: TRBV19; CDR3: CASSSLTGMEEKLFF; DNA: TGTGCCAGTAGTAGTTTGACAGGGATGGAGGAAAAACTGTTTTTT
size: .; J: TRBJ2-1; D: TRBD2; V: TRBV7-8; CDR3: CASSSVGLAGANEQFF; DNA: TGTGCCAGCAGCTCGGTAGGACTAGCGGGAGCCAATGAGCAGTTCTTC
size: .; J: TRBJ1-2; D: TRBD1; V: TRBV19; CDR3: CASQDRGSEGYTF; DNA: TGTGCCAGTCAGGACAGGGGATCTGAAGGCTACACCTTC